Sequencing of this TCR beta chain was carried out in a study of control samples from healthy donors and cancer patients. This table comes from immunoSEQ multiplex PCR, and its TCRdb copy is limited to in-frame clones, with some not included. The profile shows 150,000 to 200,000 clones, around 90% of them singletons. With 6 bases clipped from V and 2 bases from J, the junction kept 7 bases outside the gene matches. Germline V CDR1 and CDR2: MNHEY, SMNVEV (reference sequence). The CDR3 sequence is 14 residues long. V gene TRBV27 combines with J gene TRBJ2-7; 7 bases agree with TRBD2. This sequence originates from a woman in her fifties or sixties in good health. The sequenced sample consisted of blood. Here the CDR3 DNA reads TGTGCCAGCAGATGGGACTACCAAACCTACGAGCAGTACTTC. This sequence encodes CASRWDYQTYEQYF.